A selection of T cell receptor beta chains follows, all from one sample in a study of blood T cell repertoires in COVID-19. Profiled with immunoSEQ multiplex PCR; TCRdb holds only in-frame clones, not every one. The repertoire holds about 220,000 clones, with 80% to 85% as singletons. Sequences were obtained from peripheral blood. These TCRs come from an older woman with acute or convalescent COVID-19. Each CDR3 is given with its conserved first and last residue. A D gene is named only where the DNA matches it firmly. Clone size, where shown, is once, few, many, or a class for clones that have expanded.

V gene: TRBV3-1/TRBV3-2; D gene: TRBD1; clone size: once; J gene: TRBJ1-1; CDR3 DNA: TGTGCCAGCAGCCAAGGAGAGACAGGGGCCACTGAAGCTTTCTTT; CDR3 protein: CASSQGETGATEAFF
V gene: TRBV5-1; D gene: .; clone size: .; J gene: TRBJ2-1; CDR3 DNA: TGCGCCAGCAGCTTGGCTCGGGGTCGGGGCAATGAGCAGTTCTTC; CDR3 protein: CASSLARGRGNEQFF
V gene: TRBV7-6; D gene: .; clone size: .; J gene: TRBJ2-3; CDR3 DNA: TGTGCCAGCAGCTTAACGCGAGGGAGCACAGATACGCAGTATTTT; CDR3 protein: CASSLTRGSTDTQYF
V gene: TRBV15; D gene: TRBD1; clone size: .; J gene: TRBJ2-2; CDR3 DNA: TGTGCCACCAGCAGACCGGGACAGGGGGCTCACGGGGAGCTGTTTTTT; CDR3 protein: CATSRPGQGAHGELFF
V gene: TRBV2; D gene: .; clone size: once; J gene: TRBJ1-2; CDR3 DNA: TGTGCCAGCAGTGATGACCGGGGTTATGGCTACACCTTC; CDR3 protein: CASSDDRGYGYTF
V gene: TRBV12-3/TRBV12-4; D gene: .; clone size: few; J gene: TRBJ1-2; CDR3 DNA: TGTGCCAGCTCGGAGGAGGCTAAGGGCTACACCTTC; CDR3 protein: CASSEEAKGYTF
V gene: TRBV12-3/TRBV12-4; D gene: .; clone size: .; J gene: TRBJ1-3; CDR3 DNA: TGTGCCAGCAGCACAACTGTGGCGGGCACCATATATTTT; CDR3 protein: CASSTTVAGTIYF
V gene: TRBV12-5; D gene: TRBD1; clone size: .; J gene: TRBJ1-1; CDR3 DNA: TGTGCTAGTGGTTTGGGACCGACAGGGTTAGCTGAAGCTTTCTTT; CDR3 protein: CASGLGPTGLAEAFF
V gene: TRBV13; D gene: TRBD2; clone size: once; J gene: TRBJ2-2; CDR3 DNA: TGTGCCAGCAGATTCCAGGGACTAGCCGAGACCGGGGAGCTGTTTTTT; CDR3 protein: CASRFQGLAETGELFF
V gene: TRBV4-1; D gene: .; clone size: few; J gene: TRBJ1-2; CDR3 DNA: TGCGCCAGCAGCCAGACGGACAGATACACCTTC; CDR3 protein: CASSQTDRYTF
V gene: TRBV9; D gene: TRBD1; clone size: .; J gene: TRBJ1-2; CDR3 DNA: TGTGCCAGCAGCGTAGGGGGCCCAGGGGGCGATGGCTACACCTTC; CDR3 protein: CASSVGGPGGDGYTF
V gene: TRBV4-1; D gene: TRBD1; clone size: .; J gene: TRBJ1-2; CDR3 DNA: TGCGCCAGCAGCCAAGATTTTGGGGACAGGGGATCTGGCTACACCTTC; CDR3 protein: CASSQDFGDRGSGYTF
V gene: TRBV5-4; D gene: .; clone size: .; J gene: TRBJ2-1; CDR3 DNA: TGTGCCAGCAGAAACGACCGGGTGGGGCAGATTGATGAGCAGTTCTTC; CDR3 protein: CASRNDRVGQIDEQFF
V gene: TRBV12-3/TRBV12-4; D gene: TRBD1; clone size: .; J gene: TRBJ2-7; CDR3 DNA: TGTGCCAGCAGTATACAGGGGGGCGAGCAGTACTTC; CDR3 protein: CASSIQGGEQYF
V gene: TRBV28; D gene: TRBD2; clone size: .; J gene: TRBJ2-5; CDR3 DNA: TGTGCCAGCGTCAATAGATTCGCAATAGCGGGGGAAGAGACCCAGTACTTC; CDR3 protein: CASVNRFAIAGEETQYF
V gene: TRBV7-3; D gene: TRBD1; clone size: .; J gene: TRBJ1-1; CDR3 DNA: TGTGCCAGCAGCCGGGACAGCGACCTTGAAGCTTTCTTT; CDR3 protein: CASSRDSDLEAFF
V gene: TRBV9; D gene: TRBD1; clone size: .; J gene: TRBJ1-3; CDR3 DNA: TGTGCCAGCAGCGTGAACAGGGGTATCGGAAACACCATATATTTT; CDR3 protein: CASSVNRGIGNTIYF
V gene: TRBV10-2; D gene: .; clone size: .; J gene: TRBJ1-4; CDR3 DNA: TGCGCCAGCAGTTCTTTTCAGGGCTCTCGGGAAAAACTGTTTTTT; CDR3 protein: CASSSFQGSREKLFF
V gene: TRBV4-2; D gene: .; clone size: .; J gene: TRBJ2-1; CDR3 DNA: TGTGCCAGCAGCCAGATACAGGACAAAAGCTCCTACAATGAGCAGTTCTTC; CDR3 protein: CASSQIQDKSSYNEQFF
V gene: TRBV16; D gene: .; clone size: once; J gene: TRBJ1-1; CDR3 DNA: TGTGCCAGCAGCACACTTAGTCTCACGGGACAAAAAGCTTTCTTT; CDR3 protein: CASSTLSLTGQKAFF
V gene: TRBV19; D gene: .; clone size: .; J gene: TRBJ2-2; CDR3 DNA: TGTGCCAGTAGGGAGATGGCAGGGCCAGCGAACACCGGGGAGCTGTTTTTT; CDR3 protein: CASREMAGPANTGELFF
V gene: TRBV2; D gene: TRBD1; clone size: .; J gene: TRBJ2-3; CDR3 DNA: TGTGCCAGTGGGACAGGGAAGGACGATACGCAGTATTTT; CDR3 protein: CASGTGKDDTQYF
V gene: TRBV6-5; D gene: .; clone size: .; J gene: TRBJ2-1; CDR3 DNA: TGTGCCAGCAGAGAGGACAGCAATGAGCAGTTCTTC; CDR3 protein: CASREDSNEQFF
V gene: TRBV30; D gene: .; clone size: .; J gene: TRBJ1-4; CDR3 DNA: TGTGCCTGGAGTGGCGGGGGCGGTAATGAAAAACTGTTTTTT; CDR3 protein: CAWSGGGGNEKLFF
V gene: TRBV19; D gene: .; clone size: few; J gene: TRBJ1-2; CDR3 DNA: TGTGCCAGTAGTATGAGACAGTCCTATGGCTACACCTTC; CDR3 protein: CASSMRQSYGYTF
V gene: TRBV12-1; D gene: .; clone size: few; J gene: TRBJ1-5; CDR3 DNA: TGTGCCAGCAGCTTTAAAGTACAGGGGGTATTCAGGCCCCAGCATTTT; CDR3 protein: CASSFKVQGVFRPQHF
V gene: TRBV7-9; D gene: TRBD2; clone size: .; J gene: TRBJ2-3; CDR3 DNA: TGTGCCAGCAGCACCGGGACTAGCGGAAGTGCTAGCACAGATACGCAGTATTTT; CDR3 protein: CASSTGTSGSASTDTQYF
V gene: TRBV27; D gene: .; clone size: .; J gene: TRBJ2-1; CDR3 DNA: TGTGCCAGCAGTTTCTCGGGGATTTACAATGAGCAGTTCTTC; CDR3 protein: CASSFSGIYNEQFF
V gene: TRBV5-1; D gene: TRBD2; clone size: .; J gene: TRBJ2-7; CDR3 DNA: TGCGCCAGCAGCCGTAGCGGGGGGGGCTACGAGCAGTACTTC; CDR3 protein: CASSRSGGGYEQYF
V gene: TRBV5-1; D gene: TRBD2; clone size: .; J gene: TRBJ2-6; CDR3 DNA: TGCGCCAGCAGCAAAGGACTAGCGGGGGGCTCTGGGGCCAACGTCCTGACTTTC; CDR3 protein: CASSKGLAGGSGANVLTF
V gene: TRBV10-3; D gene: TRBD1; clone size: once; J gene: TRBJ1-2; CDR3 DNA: TGTGCCATCAGACCAACGACAGGGGGTTATGGCTACACCTTC; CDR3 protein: CAIRPTTGGYGYTF
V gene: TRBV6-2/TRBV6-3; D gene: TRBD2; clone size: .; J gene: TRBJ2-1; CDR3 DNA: TGTGCCAGCCGTTTTGGGACTAGCGGGTTGGATGAGCAGTTCTTC; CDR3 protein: CASRFGTSGLDEQFF
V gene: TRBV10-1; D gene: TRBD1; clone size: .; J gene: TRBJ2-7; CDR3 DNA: TGCGCCAGCAGTGATTTTACAGGGGAGTTCTACGAGCAGTACTTC; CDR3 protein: CASSDFTGEFYEQYF
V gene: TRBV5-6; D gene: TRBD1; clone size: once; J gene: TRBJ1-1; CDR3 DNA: TGTGCCAGCAGCCGAAAAGGTCACAGGGGAATGAACACTGAAGCTTTCTTT; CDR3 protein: CASSRKGHRGMNTEAFF
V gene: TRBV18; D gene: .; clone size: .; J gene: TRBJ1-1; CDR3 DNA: TGTGCCAGCTCACCCGCAAGCGGGACACCAGGGAACACTGAAGCTTTCTTT; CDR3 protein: CASSPASGTPGNTEAFF
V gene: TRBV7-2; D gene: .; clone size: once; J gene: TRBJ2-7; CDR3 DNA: TGTGCCAGCAGCTTAAGACAGAACTACGAGCAGTACTTC; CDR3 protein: CASSLRQNYEQYF
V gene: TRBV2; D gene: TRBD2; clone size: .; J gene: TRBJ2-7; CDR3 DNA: TGTGCCAGCAGTGAACTAGCGGCCTACGAGCAGTACTTC; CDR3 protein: CASSELAAYEQYF
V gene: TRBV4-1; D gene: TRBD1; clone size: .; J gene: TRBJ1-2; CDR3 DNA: TGCGCCAGCAGCCCCGACAGGGTATCTAACTATGGCTACACCTTC; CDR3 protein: CASSPDRVSNYGYTF
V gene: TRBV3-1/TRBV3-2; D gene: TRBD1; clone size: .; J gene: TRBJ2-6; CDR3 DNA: TGTGCCAGCAGCCGAGCGGCACAGGGGGCTTCTGGGGCCAACGTCCTGACTTTC; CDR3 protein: CASSRAAQGASGANVLTF
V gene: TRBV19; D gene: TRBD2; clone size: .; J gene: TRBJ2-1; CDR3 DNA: TGTGCCAGTAGTATAATAGCGGGGGGGCCCAATGAGCAGTTCTTC; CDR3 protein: CASSIIAGGPNEQFF
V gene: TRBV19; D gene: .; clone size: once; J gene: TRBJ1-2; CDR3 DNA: TGTGCCAGTAGACCGGCGGATGGAGACCGGCTCTATGGCTACACCTTC; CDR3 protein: CASRPADGDRLYGYTF
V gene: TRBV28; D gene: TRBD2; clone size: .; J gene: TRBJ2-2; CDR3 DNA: TGTGCCAGCAGACCCTCTAGCGGACCCACCGGGGAGCTGTTTTTT; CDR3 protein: CASRPSSGPTGELFF
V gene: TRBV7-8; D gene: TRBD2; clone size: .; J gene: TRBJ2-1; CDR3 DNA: TGTGCCAGCAGCACCCAGCGGGGGGCCTTCTACAATGAGCAGTTCTTC; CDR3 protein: CASSTQRGAFYNEQFF